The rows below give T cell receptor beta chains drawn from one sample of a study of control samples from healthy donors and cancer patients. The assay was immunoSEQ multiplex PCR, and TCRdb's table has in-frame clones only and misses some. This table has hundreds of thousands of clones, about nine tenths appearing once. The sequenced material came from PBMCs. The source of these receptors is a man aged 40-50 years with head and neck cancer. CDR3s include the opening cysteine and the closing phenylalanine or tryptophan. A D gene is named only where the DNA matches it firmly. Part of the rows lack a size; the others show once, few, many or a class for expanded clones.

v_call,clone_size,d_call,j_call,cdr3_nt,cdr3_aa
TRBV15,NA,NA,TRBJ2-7,TGTGCCACCAGCAGAGAGGGACCCTCAGGCTCCTACGAGCAGTACTTC,CATSREGPSGSYEQYF
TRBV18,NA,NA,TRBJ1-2,TGTGCCAGCTCACCCGTCAGGGGATCCCGCTATGGCTACACCTTC,CASSPVRGSRYGYTF
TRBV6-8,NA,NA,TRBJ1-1,TGTGCCAGCAGTTTCCAGCTGACAGATATGAACACTGAAGCTTTCTTT,CASSFQLTDMNTEAFF
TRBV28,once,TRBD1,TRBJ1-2,TGTGCCAGCAGTTTGAACCCTGGGGGACAGCACTGGGGGGCTAACTATGGCTACACCTTC,CASSLNPGGQHWGANYGYTF
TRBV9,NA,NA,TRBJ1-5,TGTGCCAGCAGCGTAGGGGCCCCATCGGTATGGGCCCAGCATTTT,CASSVGAPSVWAQHF
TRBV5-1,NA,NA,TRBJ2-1,TGCGCCAGCAGCTTAAGAGGGGACGTATACAATGAGCAGTTCTTC,CASSLRGDVYNEQFF
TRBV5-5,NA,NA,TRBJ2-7,TGTGCCAGCAGCCACCCTGGATCCAACGAGCAGTACTTC,CASSHPGSNEQYF
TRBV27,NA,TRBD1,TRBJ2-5,TGTGCCAGCCAGGGGGAGGAGACCCAGTACTTC,CASQGEETQYF
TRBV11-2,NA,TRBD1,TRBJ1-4,TGTGCCAGCAGCTTAAGACAGGGAGTACATAATGAAAAACTGTTTTTT,CASSLRQGVHNEKLFF
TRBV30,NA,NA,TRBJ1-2,TGTGCCTGGAGTGGACGCCTCGAGGTGAGGGACTCGTTGCGTGGCTACACCTTC,CAWSGRLEVRDSLRGYTF
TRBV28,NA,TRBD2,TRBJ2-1,TGTGCCAGCAGTTTATTCCGGACTAGCGGTAATGAGCAGTTCTTC,CASSLFRTSGNEQFF
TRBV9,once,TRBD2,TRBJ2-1,TGTGCCAGCAGCCGCGGGACTAGCGGGAATTACAATGAGCAGTTCTTC,CASSRGTSGNYNEQFF
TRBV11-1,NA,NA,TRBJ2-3,TGTGCCAGCAGCCCAGGACTGCTGGGGGGAGATACGCAGTATTTT,CASSPGLLGGDTQYF
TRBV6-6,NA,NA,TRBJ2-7,TGTGCCAGCAGTTACGCCCGGGCCAACCGGGGCGAGCAGTACTTC,CASSYARANRGEQYF
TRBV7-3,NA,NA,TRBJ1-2,TGTGCCAGCAGCCCCGACGGGGCCTCCTATGGCTACACCTTC,CASSPDGASYGYTF
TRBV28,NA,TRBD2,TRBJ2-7,TGTGCCAGCAGTTTAGGGGGGGGGTACTCCTACGAGCAGTACTTC,CASSLGGGYSYEQYF
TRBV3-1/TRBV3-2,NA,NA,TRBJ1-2,TGTGCCAGCAGCCAAGTGGAAGGCTATGGCTACACCTTC,CASSQVEGYGYTF
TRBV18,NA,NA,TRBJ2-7,TGTGCCAGCTCGGCTGATAACGAGCAGTACTTC,CASSADNEQYF
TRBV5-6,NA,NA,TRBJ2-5,TGTGCCAGCAGCCTCACGGCGGGGGCTAACCAAGAGACCCAGTACTTC,CASSLTAGANQETQYF
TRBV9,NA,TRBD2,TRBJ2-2,TGTGCCAGCAGCGCTCTAGCGGGGGGCAACACCGGGGAGCTGTTTTTT,CASSALAGGNTGELFF
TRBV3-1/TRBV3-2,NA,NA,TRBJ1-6,TGTGCCAGCAGCACCCGACAGGCCAGCTCCTATAATTCACCCCTCCACTTT,CASSTRQASSYNSPLHF
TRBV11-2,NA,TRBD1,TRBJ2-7,TGTGCCAGCAGCCTGATGACAGGGGCCTACGAGCAGTACTTC,CASSLMTGAYEQYF
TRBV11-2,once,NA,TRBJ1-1,TGTGCCAGCAGCTCCCCCCGCTGGGGGGGGTACACTGAAGCTTTCTTT,CASSSPRWGGYTEAFF
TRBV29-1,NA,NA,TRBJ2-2,TGCAGCGCTGTTCCTAACACCGGGGAGCTGTTTTTT,CSAVPNTGELFF
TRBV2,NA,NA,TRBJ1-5,TGTGCCAGCAGTGAGGGCAGGAGCAATCAGCCCCAGCATTTT,CASSEGRSNQPQHF
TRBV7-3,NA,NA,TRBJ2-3,TGTGCCAGCAGCTTAGGAACAGATACGCAGTATTTT,CASSLGTDTQYF
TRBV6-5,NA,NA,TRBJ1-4,TGTGCCAGCATGAGGGGAGTAGATAACGAAAAACTGTTTTTT,CASMRGVDNEKLFF
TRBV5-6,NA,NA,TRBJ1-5,TGTGCCAGCAGCTTGTACCCCGATCAGCCCCAGCATTTT,CASSLYPDQPQHF
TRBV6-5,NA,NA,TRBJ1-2,TGTGCCAGCAGTTACCGGGGCCGCTCCTATGGCTACACCTTC,CASSYRGRSYGYTF
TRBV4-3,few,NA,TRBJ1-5,TGCGCCAGCAGCCCGGACAGTTCTCGTCAGCCCCAGCATTTT,CASSPDSSRQPQHF
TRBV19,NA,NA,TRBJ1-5,TGTGCCAGTAGTACTCCGGGCAGTCGGAGCAATCAGCCCCAGCATTTT,CASSTPGSRSNQPQHF
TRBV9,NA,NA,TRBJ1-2,TGTGCCAGCAGCTTCGGGGGTCCTAACTATGGCTACACCTTC,CASSFGGPNYGYTF
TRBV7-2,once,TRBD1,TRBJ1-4,TGTGCCAGCAGCCTTAACCTGGACAGGGCGACTGAAAAACTGTTTTTT,CASSLNLDRATEKLFF
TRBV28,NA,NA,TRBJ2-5,TGTGCCAGCAGTTTCGGGGCCCGAGAGACCCAGTACTTC,CASSFGARETQYF